The sequence of this T cell receptor beta chain was determined in a study of a mutant IDH1 vaccine in newly diagnosed glioma. In the study overall: It was radiotherapy, temozolomide, or both that patients received previously, with most receiving both. Broader study findings: Immune responses arising from the vaccine appeared in approximately 93% of patients.

Time point defined: week 23, last vaccination. With topical imiquimod, each dose of the vaccine consisted of 300 ug of mutant IDH1 20-mer peptide. About this clone itself: The antigen is unknown.

Sequenced by immunoSEQ multiplex PCR; TCRdb stores in-frame clones only, minus some. The sample carries about 53,000 clones, around 80% recorded once. The CDR3 sequence is 14 residues long. J was trimmed by 0 bases and V by 6 bases; bases with no gene match: 3. Germline V gives CDR1 LNHDA, CDR2 SQIVND (reference sequence). The TCR originated in a woman aged 35 to 49 with glioma. Some clones in this sample may be carry-over from other donors' samples. The V call is TRBV19, the J call TRBJ2-3; 7 nucleotides align to TRBD2. Here the sequenced sample was PBMCs, taken from a glioma patient whose treatment included an IDH1 peptide vaccine. The CDR3, as DNA: TGTGCCAGTAGGGTTAGCGGGAGCACAGATACGCAGTATTTT. Translation gives CASRVSGSTDTQYF.